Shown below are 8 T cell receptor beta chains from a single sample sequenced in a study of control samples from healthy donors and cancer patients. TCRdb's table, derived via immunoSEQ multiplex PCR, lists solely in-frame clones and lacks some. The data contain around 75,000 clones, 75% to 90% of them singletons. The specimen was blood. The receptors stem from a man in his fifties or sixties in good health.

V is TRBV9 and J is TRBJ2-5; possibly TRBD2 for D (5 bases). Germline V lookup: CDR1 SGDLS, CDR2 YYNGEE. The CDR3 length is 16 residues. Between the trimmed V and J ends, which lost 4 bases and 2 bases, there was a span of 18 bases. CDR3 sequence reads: CASSLKTDYFQETQYF. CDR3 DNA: TGTGCCAGCAGCCTGAAGACCGACTACTTTCAAGAGACCCAGTACTTC. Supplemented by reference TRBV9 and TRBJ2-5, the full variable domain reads DSGVTQTPKHLITATGQRVTLRCSPRSGDLSVYWYQQSLDQGLQFLIQYYNGEERAKGNILERFSAQQFPDLHSELNLSSLELGDSALYFCASSLKTDYFQETQYFGPGTRLLVL.

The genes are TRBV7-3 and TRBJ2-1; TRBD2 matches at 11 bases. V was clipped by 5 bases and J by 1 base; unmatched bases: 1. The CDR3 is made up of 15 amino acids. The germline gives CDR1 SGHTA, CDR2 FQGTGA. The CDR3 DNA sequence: TGTGCCAGCAGCGCTAGCGGGAGGTCCTACAATGAGCAGTTCTTC. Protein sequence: CASSASGRSYNEQFF. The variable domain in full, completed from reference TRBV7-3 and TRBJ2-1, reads GAGVSQTPSNKVTEKGKYVELRCDPISGHTALYWYRQSLGQGPEFLIYFQGTGAADDSGLPNDRFFAVRPEGSVSTLKIQRTERGDSAVYLCASSASGRSYNEQFFGPGTRLTVL.

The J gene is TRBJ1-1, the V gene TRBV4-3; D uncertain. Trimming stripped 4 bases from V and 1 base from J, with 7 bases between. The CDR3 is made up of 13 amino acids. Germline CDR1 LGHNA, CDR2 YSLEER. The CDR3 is CASSLTANTEAFF. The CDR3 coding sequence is TGCGCCAGCAGCCTTACAGCGAACACTGAAGCTTTCTTT.

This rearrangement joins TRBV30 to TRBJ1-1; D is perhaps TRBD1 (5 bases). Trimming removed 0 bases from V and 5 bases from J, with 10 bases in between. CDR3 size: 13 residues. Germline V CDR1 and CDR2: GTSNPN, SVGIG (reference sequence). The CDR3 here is CAWSVDGGTEAFF. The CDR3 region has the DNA TGTGCCTGGAGTGTCGACGGGGGTACTGAAGCTTTCTTT.

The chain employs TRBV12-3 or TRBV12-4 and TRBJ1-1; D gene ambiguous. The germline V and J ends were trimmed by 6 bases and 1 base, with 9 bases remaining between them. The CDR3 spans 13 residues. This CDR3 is CASSQWENTEAFF. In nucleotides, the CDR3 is TGTGCCAGCAGCCAGTGGGAGAACACTGAAGCTTTCTTT.

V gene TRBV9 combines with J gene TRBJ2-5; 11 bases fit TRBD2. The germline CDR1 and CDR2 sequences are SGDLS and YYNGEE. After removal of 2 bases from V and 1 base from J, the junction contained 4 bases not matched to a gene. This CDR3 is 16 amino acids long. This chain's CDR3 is CASSVSSGGPQETQYF. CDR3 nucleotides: TGTGCCAGCAGCGTGTCTAGCGGGGGGCCCCAAGAGACCCAGTACTTC.

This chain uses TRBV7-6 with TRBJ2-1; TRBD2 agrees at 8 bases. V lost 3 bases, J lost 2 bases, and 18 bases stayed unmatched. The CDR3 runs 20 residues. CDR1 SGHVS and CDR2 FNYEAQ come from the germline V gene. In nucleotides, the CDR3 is TGTGCCAGCAGCTTTCGGACTCGTGCCGGGAGGGCCAAAACCTACAATGAGCAGTTCTTC. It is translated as CASSFRTRAGRAKTYNEQFF.

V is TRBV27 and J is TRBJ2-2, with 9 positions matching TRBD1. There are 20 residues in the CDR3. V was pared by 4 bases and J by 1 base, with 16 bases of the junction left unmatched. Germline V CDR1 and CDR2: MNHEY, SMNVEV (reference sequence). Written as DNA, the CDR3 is TGTGCCAGCAGTTCGGGACAGGGTGTAGTGGTAAAAAAGAACACCGGGGAGCTGTTTTTT. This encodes CASSSGQGVVVKKNTGELFF.